One sample yielded the 7 T cell receptor beta chains listed below, sequenced in a study of T cell repertoires in cytomegalovirus infection. One entry per CDR3 protein results from TCRdb running MiXCR on the reads. There are roughly 190,000 distinct CDR3 sequences in the sample; nearly 9.5% occur only once, and roughly 5.1% lies in the top ten. Material for sequencing was PBMCs. Source of these receptors: a human donor in good health (CMV status not recorded). Some clones in this sample may be carry-over from other donors' samples.

V usage is TRBV2 and J usage is TRBJ2-2; 7 bases agree with TRBD2. V was pared by 1 base and J by 4 bases, with 3 bases of the junction left unmatched. CDR1 and CDR2 from the germline V gene are SNHLY and FYNNEI. This CDR3 region has 15 residues. CDR3 protein: CASSEGTSSTGELFF. DNA of the CDR3: TGTGCCAGCAGTGAAGGGACTAGTAGCACCGGGGAGCTGTTTTTT.

This clonotype was recorded at least ten times. This chain connects TRBV7-8 to TRBJ2-2; D gene unclear. This CDR3 is 13 amino acids long. V dropped 1 base and J dropped 5 bases, with 5 bases sitting between them. Germline assignment: CDR1 SGHVS and CDR2 FQNEAQ. CDR3 DNA: TGTGCCAGCAGCTTAGGGTGGACCGGGGAGCTGTTTTTT. Encoded protein: CASSLGWTGELFF.

This clonotype was counted at least ten times. The chain joins TRBV18 to TRBJ2-7; 12 nucleotides match TRBD2. This CDR3 has 18 amino acids. Germline-derived CDR1 and CDR2 are KGHSH and LQKENI. V lost 6 bases and J lost 0; bases outside the gene matches: 12. This CDR3 reads CASSTRGLAGDSSYEQYF. Here the CDR3 DNA reads TGTGCCAGCTCTACTAGGGGACTAGCGGGTGATAGCTCCTACGAGCAGTACTTC.

Ten or more counts support this clonotype. The V and J genes are TRBV14 and TRBJ2-7; a weak D match, TRBD1 (5 bases). V lost 0 bases and J lost 2, with 11 bases in between. The CDR3 covers 15 residues. CDR1 is SGHDN, CDR2 FVKESK, per germline. The CDR3 DNA follows: TGTGCCAGCAGCCAAGAACGGCACAGGCCCTACGAGCAGTACTTC. Its translation is CASSQERHRPYEQYF.

The chain links TRBV4-3 to TRBJ2-7; TRBD2 might be the D (7 bases). Germline V lookup: CDR1 LGHNA, CDR2 YSLEER. Trimming removed 0 bases from V and 0 bases from J, with 18 bases in between. CDR3 length equals 18 residues. Here the CDR3 DNA reads TGCGCCAGCAGCCAAGATATAATCGGGGGGCTTCTCTCCTACGAGCAGTACTTC. Translated, it gives CASSQDIIGGLLSYEQYF.

The CDR3 spells CASSYGAYGYTF. The CDR3 DNA is TGTGCCAGCAGTTACGGAGCGTATGGCTACACCTTC. The J gene is TRBJ1-2, the V gene TRBV6-2 or TRBV6-3; D gene unclear. CDR3 size: 12 residues. The germline gives CDR1 MNHEY, CDR2 SVGEGT. Trimming pared 2 bases from V and 5 bases from J, leaving 6 bases between.

This clonotype was seen at least ten times. The rearrangement uses TRBV7-2 and TRBJ2-7; 7 bases match TRBD1. The germline gives CDR1 SGHTA, CDR2 FQGNSA. The CDR3 is 15 amino acids. J lost 2 bases, V lost 5 bases, and 9 bases had no gene match. CDR3 loop: CASSPRQGTAYEQYF. CDR3 coding DNA: TGTGCCAGCAGCCCTAGACAGGGTACGGCCTACGAGCAGTACTTC.